This T cell receptor beta chain was captured in a study of T cell repertoires in cytomegalovirus infection. Overall study context: Evidence of both CMV infection and a matching HLA type came from public TCR beta signatures. Study-level points and caveats: Cumulative public TCR beta family frequency identified carriers of CMV plus the relevant HLA. CMV-specific HLA-C-restricted TCR beta clonotypes dominated the ex vivo response.

Points on this clonotype: Its antigen remains unknown.

TCRdb itself ran the reads through MiXCR, one entry per CDR3 protein. The profile covers more than 250,000 distinct CDR3 sequences, with roughly 15% appearing a single time and roughly 9.7% taken by the ten largest. Germline CDR1 and CDR2: PRHDT and FYEKMQ (reference sequence). V was pared by 5 bases and J by 0 bases, with 10 bases between. The CDR3 is 15 residues long. Sequencing was performed on PBMCs. The chain is built from TRBV13 and TRBJ2-2, with D tentatively TRBD1 (5 bases). This TCR came from a human donor in good health (CMV status not recorded). Some clones in this sample may be carry-over from other donors' samples. The CDR3 region is CASSTLTANTGELFF. The CDR3 nucleotides are TGTGCCAGCAGCACCCTGACAGCGAACACCGGGGAGCTGTTTTTT.